The clone carrying this T cell receptor (beta chain) has more than one count but fewer than ten. The sample is drawn from a study of blood T cell repertoires in COVID-19. CDR3 length: 16 amino acids. With V trimmed by 4 bases and J by 6 bases, 15 bases remained unmatched. Germline CDR1 SGHRS, CDR2 YFSETQ. Participants came from roughly 25 US areas, aged about 18 to 89 years. Allocation to cohorts depended on clinical history reported by the participants. Data came from immunoSEQ multiplex PCR; TCRdb stores just in-frame clones and leaves some out. The repertoire holds some 250,000 clones, with around 85% as singletons.

This TCR derives from a woman in her 50s who had recovered from COVID-19. V is TRBV5-1 and J is TRBJ2-7, with TRBD2 identical over 8 bases. The sequenced sample was PBMCs or T cells enriched from blood (not recorded which). CDR3 protein: CASSITTAGVVGEQYF. The CDR3 coding sequence is TGCGCCAGCAGCATAACAACAGCGGGAGTCGTGGGCGAGCAGTACTTC.